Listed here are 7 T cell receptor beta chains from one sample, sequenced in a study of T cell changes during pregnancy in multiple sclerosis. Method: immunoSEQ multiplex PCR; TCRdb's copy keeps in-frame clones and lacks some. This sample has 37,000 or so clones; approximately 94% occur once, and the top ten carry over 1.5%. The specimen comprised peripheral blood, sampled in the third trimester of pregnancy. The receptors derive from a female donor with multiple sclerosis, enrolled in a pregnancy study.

CDR3 sequence reads: CASSYSVGAGTEAFF. For the CDR3, the DNA is TGTGCCAGCAGTTACTCGGTTGGGGCCGGCACTGAAGCTTTCTTT. This chain connects TRBV6-5 to TRBJ1-1, with a tentative D call TRBD1 (5 bases). This CDR3 spans 15 amino acids. Germline V lookup: CDR1 MNHEY, CDR2 SVGAGI. Trimming took off 0 bases at V and 4 bases at J, with 12 bases between the two ends.

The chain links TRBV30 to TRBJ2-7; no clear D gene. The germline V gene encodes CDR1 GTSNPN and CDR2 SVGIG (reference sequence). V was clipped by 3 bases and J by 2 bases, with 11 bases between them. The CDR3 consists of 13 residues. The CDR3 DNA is TGTGCCTGGAGACCGATGGCTCCCTACGAGCAGTACTTC. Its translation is CAWRPMAPYEQYF.

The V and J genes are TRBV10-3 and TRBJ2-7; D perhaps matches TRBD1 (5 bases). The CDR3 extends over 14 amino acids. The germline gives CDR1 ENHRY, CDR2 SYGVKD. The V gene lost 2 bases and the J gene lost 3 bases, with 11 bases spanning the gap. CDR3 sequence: CAISEGAGSYEQYF. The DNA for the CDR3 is TGTGCCATCAGTGAGGGGGCAGGTAGCTACGAGCAGTACTTC.

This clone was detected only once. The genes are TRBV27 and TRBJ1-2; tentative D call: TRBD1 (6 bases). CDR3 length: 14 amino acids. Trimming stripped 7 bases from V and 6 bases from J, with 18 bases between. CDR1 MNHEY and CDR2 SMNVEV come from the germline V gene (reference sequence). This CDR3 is CASTPLAGAHGYTF. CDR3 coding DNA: TGTGCCAGCACTCCCCTCGCGGGGGCGCATGGCTACACCTTC.

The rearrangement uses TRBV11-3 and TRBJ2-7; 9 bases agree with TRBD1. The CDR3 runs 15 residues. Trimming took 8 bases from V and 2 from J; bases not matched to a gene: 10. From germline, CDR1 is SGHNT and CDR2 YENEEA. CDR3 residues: CASVGRQGDTYEQYF. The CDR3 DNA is TGTGCCAGCGTGGGGAGACAGGGGGATACCTACGAGCAGTACTTC. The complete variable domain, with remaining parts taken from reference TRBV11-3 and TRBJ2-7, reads EAGVVQSPRYKIIEKKQPVAFWCNPISGHNTLYWYLQNLGQGPELLIRYENEEAVDDSQLPKDRFSAERLKGVDSTLKIQPAELGDSAVYLCASVGRQGDTYEQYFGPGTRLTVT.

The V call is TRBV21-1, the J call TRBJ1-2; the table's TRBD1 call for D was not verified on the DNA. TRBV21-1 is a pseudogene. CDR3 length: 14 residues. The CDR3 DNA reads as TGTGCCAGCAGCATCTACAGGGGGCTTTATGGCTACACCTTC. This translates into CASSIYRGLYGYTF.

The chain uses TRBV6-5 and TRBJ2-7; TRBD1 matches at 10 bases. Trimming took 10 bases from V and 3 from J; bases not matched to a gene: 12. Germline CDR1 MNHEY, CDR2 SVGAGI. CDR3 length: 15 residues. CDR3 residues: CAIRRGQGENYEQYF. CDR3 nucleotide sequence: TGTGCCATTCGAAGAGGACAGGGGGAGAACTACGAGCAGTACTTC.